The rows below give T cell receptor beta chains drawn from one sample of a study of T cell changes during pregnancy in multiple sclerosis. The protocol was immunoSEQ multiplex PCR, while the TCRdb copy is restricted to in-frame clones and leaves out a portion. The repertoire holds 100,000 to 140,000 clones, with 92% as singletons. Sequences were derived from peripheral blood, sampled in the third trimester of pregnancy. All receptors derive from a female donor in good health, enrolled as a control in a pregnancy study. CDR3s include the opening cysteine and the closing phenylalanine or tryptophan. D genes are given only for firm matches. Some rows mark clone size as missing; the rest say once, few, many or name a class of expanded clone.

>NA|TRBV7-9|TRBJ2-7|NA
TGTGCCAGCAGCCAAGGGGCCTCCTACGAGCAGTACTTC
CASSQGASYEQYF
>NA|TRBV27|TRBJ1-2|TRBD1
TGTGCCAGCAGTTCCCAGGGGGGTGTCGATGGCTACACCTTC
CASSSQGGVDGYTF
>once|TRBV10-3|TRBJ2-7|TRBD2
TGTGCCATCAGTGAGTCAGGACTAGCGGGGGGAAGCTCCTACGAGCAGTACTTC
CAISESGLAGGSSYEQYF
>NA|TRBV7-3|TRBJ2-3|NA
TGTGCCAGCAGCTTTATGTCGGGGAACACAGATACGCAGTATTTT
CASSFMSGNTDTQYF
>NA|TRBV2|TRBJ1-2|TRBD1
TGTGCCAGCAGGAGTGACAGGGGTCTGGTGAATGGCTACACCTTC
CASRSDRGLVNGYTF
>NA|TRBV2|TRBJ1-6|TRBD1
TGTGCCAGCATGCTCGACAGGGGGCGATTTGCGGATTCACCCCTCCACTTT
CASMLDRGRFADSPLHF
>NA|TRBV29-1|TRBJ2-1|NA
TGCAGCGTTGCCCTAGATTACAATGAGCAGTTCTTC
CSVALDYNEQFF
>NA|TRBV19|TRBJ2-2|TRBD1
TGTGCCAGTAGTATGCACAGGGGTAGAACCGGGGAGCTGTTTTTT
CASSMHRGRTGELFF
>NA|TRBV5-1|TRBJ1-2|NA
TGCGCCAGCAGCTTGAGCTACGACTATGGCTACACCTTC
CASSLSYDYGYTF
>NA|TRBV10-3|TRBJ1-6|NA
TGTGCCATCAGTTCCCTAGTAGGGGCAGGTAATTCACCCCTCCACTTT
CAISSLVGAGNSPLHF
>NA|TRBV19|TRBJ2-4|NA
TGTGCCAGTACTCTTTCTTGGGGCGGCGTCGCCAAAAACATTCAGTACTTC
CASTLSWGGVAKNIQYF
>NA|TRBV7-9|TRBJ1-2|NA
TGTGCCAGCAGCTTTCTCTCCTTC
CASSFLSF
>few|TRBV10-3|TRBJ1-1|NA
TGTGCCACGATAGGGGCAGGGGTAGAGGGGAGCACTGAAGCTTTCTTT
CATIGAGVEGSTEAFF
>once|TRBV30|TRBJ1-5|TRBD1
TGTGCCTGGACCACAGGGGGCTATCAGCCCCAGCATTTT
CAWTTGGYQPQHF
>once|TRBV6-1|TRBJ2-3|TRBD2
TGTGCCAGCAGTTCTCCGGGACTAGGGGGAGATACGCAGTATTTT
CASSSPGLGGDTQYF
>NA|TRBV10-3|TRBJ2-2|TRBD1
TGTGCCAGTAGCCGTTCCGACAGGGGATTTACCGGGGAGCTGTTTTTT
CASSRSDRGFTGELFF
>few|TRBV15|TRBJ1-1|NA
TGTGCCACCAGCAGAGAATCGACTCTCCAAGGGAACACTGAAGCTTTCTTT
CATSRESTLQGNTEAFF
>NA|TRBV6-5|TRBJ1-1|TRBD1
TGTGCCAGCACCGAAACAGGGGGCGCGGGAACTGAAGCTTTCTTT
CASTETGGAGTEAFF
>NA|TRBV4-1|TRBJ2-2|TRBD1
TGCGCCAGCAGTACACAGACAATGGGACAGCTCACCGGGGAGCTGTTTTTT
CASSTQTMGQLTGELFF
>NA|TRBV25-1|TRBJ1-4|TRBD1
TGTGCCAGCAGTCCGGGACAGCATAATGAAAAACTGTTTTTT
CASSPGQHNEKLFF
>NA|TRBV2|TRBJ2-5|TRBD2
TGTGCCAGCAGTTTCCAGACTAGCGGGGTTGGAGAGACCCAGTACTTC
CASSFQTSGVGETQYF
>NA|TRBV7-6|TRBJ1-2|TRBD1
TGTGCCAGCAGCCAGGGGGCGAACTATGGCTACACCTTC
CASSQGANYGYTF
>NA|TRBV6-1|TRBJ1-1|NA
TGTGCCAGCAGTGAAAAAGGCAGGGCGAACACTGAAGCTTTCTTT
CASSEKGRANTEAFF
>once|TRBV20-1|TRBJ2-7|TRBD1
TGCAGTGTACAGACAGGGCGGCAGTACTTC
CSVQTGRQYF
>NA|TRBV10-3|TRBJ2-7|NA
TGTGCCATCAGTGACAGGGTAGAATACGAGCAGTACTTC
CAISDRVEYEQYF
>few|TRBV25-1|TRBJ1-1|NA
TGTGCCAGCAGTGACCGTCCGTCGAACACTGAAGCTTTCTTT
CASSDRPSNTEAFF
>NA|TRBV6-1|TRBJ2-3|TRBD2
TGTGCCAGCAGTGAAGCCCAGGGAGGGGTAGCGGAGGAGTATTTT
CASSEAQGGVAEEYF
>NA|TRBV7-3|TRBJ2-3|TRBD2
TGTGCCAGCAGCCCGACTAGCGGGGGGCCGTGGGATACGCAGTATTTT
CASSPTSGGPWDTQYF
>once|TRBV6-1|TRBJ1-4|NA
TGTGCCAGCAGTGAAAGTCCAGGGCAGGGAGAAAAACTGTTTTTT
CASSESPGQGEKLFF
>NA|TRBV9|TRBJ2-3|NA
TGTGCCAGCAGCGATAGCGGAACAGGCACAGATACGCAGTATTTT
CASSDSGTGTDTQYF
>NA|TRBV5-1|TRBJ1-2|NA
TGCGCCAGCAGCTTGGGAGAAAGCTATGGCTACACCTTC
CASSLGESYGYTF
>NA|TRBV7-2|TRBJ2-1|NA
TGTGCCAGCAGCTTCGGTGAGCAGTTCTTC
CASSFGEQFF
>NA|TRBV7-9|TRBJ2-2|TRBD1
TGTGCCAGCAGCTTACCGGGACAGGGTAACACCGGGGAGCTGTTTTTT
CASSLPGQGNTGELFF
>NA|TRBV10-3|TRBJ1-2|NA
TGTGCCATCAGTGAGTCGGGGGGAAGGAAGTATGGCTACACCTTC
CAISESGGRKYGYTF
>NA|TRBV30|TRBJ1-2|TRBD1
TGTGCCTGGAGTGTACAGGAAGACAGGGGAATCTATGGCTACACCTTC
CAWSVQEDRGIYGYTF
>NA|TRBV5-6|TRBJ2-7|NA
TGTGCCAGCAGCTTGGGGAGTATTTGGTACGAGCAGTACTTC
CASSLGSIWYEQYF
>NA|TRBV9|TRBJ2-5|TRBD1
TGTGCCAGCAGCACCTCGTCCGGGACAGGGGTCCAAGAGACCCAGTACTTC
CASSTSSGTGVQETQYF
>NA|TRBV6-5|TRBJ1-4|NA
TGTGCCAGCAGTTACGGGCCAGGGGATAATGAAAAACTGTTTTTT
CASSYGPGDNEKLFF
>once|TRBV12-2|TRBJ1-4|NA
TGTGCAAGTCGCTGCCGGACAGGGGCTAATGCAACTAATGAAAAACTGTTTTTT
CASRCRTGANATNEKLFF
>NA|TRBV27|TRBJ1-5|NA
TGTGCCAGCAGTCTACAGGGATCTGGTTGGCCCCAGCATTTT
CASSLQGSGWPQHF
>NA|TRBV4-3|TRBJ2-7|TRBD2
TGCGCCAGCAGCCTCGGGACTAGCGGGGGTACGGGGGAGCAGTACTTC
CASSLGTSGGTGEQYF
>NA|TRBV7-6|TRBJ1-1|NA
TGTGCCAGCAGCCCGGTTCTCACTGAAGCTTTCTTT
CASSPVLTEAFF
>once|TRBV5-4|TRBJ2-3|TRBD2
TGTGCCAGCAGCTGGGCGGGACTAGCCGCAGATACGCAGTATTTT
CASSWAGLAADTQYF
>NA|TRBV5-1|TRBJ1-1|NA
TGCGCCAGCAGCAACCTACAGGGGAACACTGAAGCTTTCTTT
CASSNLQGNTEAFF
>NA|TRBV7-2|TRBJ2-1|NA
TGTGCCAGCAGCTTAGCCCTAGCCCGGGAGCAGTTCTTC
CASSLALAREQFF
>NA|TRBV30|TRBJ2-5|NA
TGTGCCTGGAGTGTGGGGCAGTGGGGAGAGACCCAGTACTTC
CAWSVGQWGETQYF
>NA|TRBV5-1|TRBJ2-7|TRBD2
TGCGCCAGCAGCTTGGCCGGGAGTAGCGGGGGGGGATACGAGCAGTACTTC
CASSLAGSSGGGYEQYF
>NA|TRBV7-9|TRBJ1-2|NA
TGTGCCAGCAGCCCAGTAGCGGCAGACTATGGCTTCACCTTC
CASSPVAADYGFTF
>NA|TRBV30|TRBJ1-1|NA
TGTGCCGGGGACTTTCGGAAGACTGAAGCTTTCTTT
CAGDFRKTEAFF